This note documents a single TCR beta chain sequence. Antigen unknown. This specimen comes from a study of cytomegalovirus exposure and HLA in healthy donors. This CDR3 contains 13 residues. The V gene lost 7 bases and the J gene lost 2 bases, with 9 bases spanning the gap. Germline lookup yields CDR1 SNHLY and CDR2 FYNNEI. Findings and caveats of the study: In vitro confirmation showed a few CMV-associated chains to be CMV antigen specific. Roughly 170 TCR beta chains were listed as cytomegalovirus-associated. For most TCR sequences rarity was the rule, although some public TCRs occurred in many donors.

A 120-subject validation cohort, separate from the approximately 670-subject first cohort, supplied the donors. Assay: immunoSEQ multiplex PCR; the TCRdb copy retains only in-frame clones and omits some. The data show 200,000 to 250,000 clones, with around nine tenths seen just once and more than 1.5% held by the top ten. The sequencing input was PBMCs. The chain is built from TRBV2 and TRBJ1-5, with unresolved D. The sequence derives from a woman between 18 and 30 years old in good health and CMV-seropositive. The CDR3 protein is CASTREGNQPQHF. CDR3 DNA sequence: TGTGCCAGCACCCGGGAAGGCAATCAGCCCCAGCATTTT.